The sequence of this T cell receptor beta chain was determined in a study of early T cells in non-severe SARS-CoV-2 infection. CDR3 length: 15 amino acids. Per the germline V gene, CDR1 is SGHVS and CDR2 is FQNEAQ. V lost 5 bases and J lost 0; bases outside the gene matches: 6. MiXCR, run by TCRdb on the 5' RACE reads, gives a single entry per CDR3 protein. The table lists approximately 60,000 distinct CDR3 sequences, roughly 9% of them singletons. Many counts were recorded for this clonotype. The material was whole blood, obtained at baseline. The receptor was isolated from an adult who was a healthcare worker with PCR-confirmed SARS-CoV-2 infection or an uninfected control (not recorded which). The genes are TRBV7-8 and TRBJ2-7, with 8 bases fitting TRBD1. CDR3 sequence: CASSPQGALSYEQYF. CDR3 sequence (DNA): TGTGCCAGCAGCCCGCAGGGGGCCCTCTCCTACGAGCAGTACTTC.